Presented here are 5 T cell receptor beta chains from one specimen sequenced in a study of cytomegalovirus exposure and HLA in healthy donors. TCRdb keeps only in-frame clones here, not all; method: immunoSEQ multiplex PCR. The sample holds roughly 200,000 clones, approximately 78% seen once. Specimen: PBMCs. The receptors shown here come from a woman aged 25 to 39 in good health and CMV-seronegative.

The chain recombines TRBV6-5 with TRBJ1-5, with D uncertain. The CDR3 is 15 residues long. Trimming shortened V by 7 bases and J by 0 bases, and 13 bases separated the two germline ends. Germline V lookup: CDR1 MNHEY, CDR2 SVGAGI. CDR3 sequence reads: CASTPAGYSNQPQHF. CDR3 DNA: TGTGCCAGCACCCCTGCGGGTTATAGCAATCAGCCCCAGCATTTT.

The V gene is TRBV5-6, the J gene TRBJ2-2, with D hard to call. Trimming cost V 0 bases and J 6 bases, with 3 bases left between them. The CDR3 runs 12 residues. Germline V gene data show CDR1 as SGHDT and CDR2 as YYEEEE. The CDR3: CASSLGAGELFF. The DNA of the CDR3 is TGTGCCAGCAGCTTGGGAGCCGGGGAGCTGTTTTTT.

The chain joins TRBV7-2 to TRBJ2-7; possible D gene TRBD2, 6 bases. The CDR3 covers 14 residues. The germline CDR1 and CDR2 sequences are SGHTA and FQGNSA. The V and J ends lost 1 base and 6 bases respectively, with 13 bases between them. In DNA form, the CDR3 reads TGTGCCAGCAGCTTAGGGCGGGGATCGGGCGAGCAGTACTTC. This translates into CASSLGRGSGEQYF.

The V call is TRBV7-3, the J call TRBJ2-2, with a possible D match to TRBD2 (6 bases). The CDR3 contains 16 residues. Trimming removed 5 bases from V and 5 bases from J, with 18 bases in between. The germline CDR1 and CDR2 sequences are SGHTA and FQGTGA. The chain's CDR3 is CASSHLGRGGTGELFF. As DNA, the CDR3 is TGTGCCAGCAGCCACCTCGGGCGGGGAGGTACCGGGGAGCTGTTTTTT.

The chain joins TRBV4-1 to TRBJ1-1, with 8 bases aligning to TRBD1. The CDR3 is 17 residues long. The J segment lost 1 base and the V segment lost 0 bases, leaving 7 bases of the junction unmatched. CDR1 is MGHRA and CDR2 is YSYEKL in the germline V gene. CDR3 sequence reads: CASSQDQTGGANTEAFF. The CDR3 DNA reads TGCGCCAGCAGCCAAGACCAAACAGGGGGAGCGAACACTGAAGCTTTCTTT.